The 21 T cell receptor beta chains below come from one sample, sequenced in a study of OX40 agonist ivuxolimab in advanced cancers. Profiled with immunoSEQ multiplex PCR; TCRdb holds only in-frame clones, not every one. Here the sample spans about 80,000 clones, approximately 89% being singletons. This specimen was CD4+ or CD8+ T cells sorted from blood, taken in a trial of the OX40 agonist ivuxolimab. These receptors all come from an adult with an advanced solid tumor such as melanoma, head and neck, liver or kidney cancer.

The rearrangement uses TRBV9 and TRBJ2-7; no firm D call. Per the germline V gene, CDR1 is SGDLS and CDR2 is YYNGEE. Trimming took off 4 bases at V and 0 bases at J, with 11 bases between the two ends. The CDR3 loop spans 14 amino acids. The DNA of the CDR3 is TGTGCCAGCAGCACCGGCAGCCACTCCTACGAGCAGTACTTC. Amino acid sequence: CASSTGSHSYEQYF.

The V and J genes are TRBV19 and TRBJ2-7, with 9 positions matching TRBD1. Germline V gene lookup returns CDR1 LNHDA and CDR2 SQIVND (reference sequence). This CDR3 contains 14 residues. Trimming at V came to 6 bases and at J to 2 bases, leaving 5 bases not matched to a gene. CDR3 sequence: CASRPGQGAYEQYF. The CDR3 DNA is TGTGCCAGTAGACCGGGACAGGGCGCCTACGAGCAGTACTTC.

The J gene is TRBJ2-7, the V gene TRBV5-6; possible D gene TRBD2, 6 bases. The germline gives CDR1 SGHDT, CDR2 YYEEEE. V lost 3 bases and J lost 4, with 11 bases in between. The length of the CDR3 is 13 residues. CDR3: CASSWRGGYEQYF. DNA of the CDR3: TGTGCCAGCAGCTGGAGGGGCGGGTACGAGCAGTACTTC. Drawing the rest from reference TRBV5-6 and TRBJ2-7, the complete variable domain is DAGVTQSPTHLIKTRGQQVTLRCSPKSGHDTVSWYQQALGQGPQFIFQYYEEEERQRGNFPDRFSGHQFPNYSSELNVNALLLGDSALYLCASSWRGGYEQYFGPGTRLTVT.

V usage is TRBV5-1 and J usage is TRBJ2-3; D unclear. V lost 1 base, J lost 1 base, and 7 bases lay in between. Germline values: CDR1 SGHRS, CDR2 YFSETQ. The CDR3 length is 14 residues. CDR3 loop: CASSLTVGTDTQYF. The DNA for the CDR3 is TGCGCCAGCAGCTTGACAGTGGGCACAGATACGCAGTATTTT.

CDR3 sequence reads: CAWSRQGFGGYTF. CDR3 in DNA: TGTGCCTGGAGTAGACAGGGTTTTGGTGGCTACACCTTC. V gene TRBV30 combines with J gene TRBJ1-2; 7 bases are a match to TRBD1. V trimming: 2 bases; J trimming: 7 bases; junction bases outside the gene matches: 7. Germline lookup yields CDR1 GTSNPN and CDR2 SVGIG (reference sequence). This CDR3 has 13 amino acids.

The chain links TRBV6-1 to TRBJ2-5; 11 nucleotides align to TRBD2. Germline CDR1 and CDR2: MNHNS and SASEGT. Trimming took 4 bases from V and 5 from J; bases not matched to a gene: 3. The CDR3 consists of 14 residues. The CDR3 sequence is CASSVTSGVETQYF. In DNA form, the CDR3 reads TGTGCCAGCAGTGTGACTAGCGGGGTCGAGACCCAGTACTTC.

The chain joins TRBV19 to TRBJ1-1, with 9 bases that match TRBD1. The CDR3 is made up of 16 amino acids. Per germline, CDR1 LNHDA and CDR2 SQIVND (reference sequence). Trimming removed 3 bases from V and 6 bases from J; junction bases left unmatched: 11. The CDR3 is CASSIGDRVKSAEAFF. CDR3 DNA: TGTGCCAGTAGTATTGGGGACAGGGTGAAATCCGCTGAAGCTTTCTTT.

The chain carries TRBV5-1 and TRBJ2-1; D might be TRBD2 (6 bases). Germline V gives CDR1 SGHRS, CDR2 YFSETQ. This CDR3 comprises 15 residues. V was pared by 0 bases and J by 2 bases, with 9 bases between. In DNA form, the CDR3 reads TGCGCCAGCAGCTTGGTGGCGGGGACCTACAATGAGCAGTTCTTC. Residues: CASSLVAGTYNEQFF.

This sequence joins TRBV6-5 and TRBJ2-5; perhaps D is TRBD1 or TRBD2 (5 bases each). The CDR3 sequence is 11 residues long. Per germline, CDR1 MNHEY and CDR2 SVGAGI. V shed 4 bases and J shed 7 bases, with 7 bases lying between them. The CDR3 loop reads CASSLRGTQYF. CDR3 bases: TGTGCCAGCAGTTTGAGGGGGACCCAGTACTTC.

The sample holds a few counts of this clone. The chain couples TRBV19 to TRBJ1-5; a weak D match, TRBD1 (5 bases). The V end was cut by 8 bases, the J end by 3 bases, with 11 bases between. Germline values: CDR1 LNHDA, CDR2 SQIVND (reference sequence). The CDR3 contains 13 residues. CDR3 DNA sequence: TGTGCCAGTCACGACAGCTTCAATCAGCCCCAGCATTTT. Translation gives CASHDSFNQPQHF. Complete variable domain (other parts from reference TRBV19 and TRBJ1-5): DGGITQSPKYLFRKEGQNVTLSCEQNLNHDAMYWYRQDPGQGLRLIYYSQIVNDFQKGDIAEGYSVSREKKESFPLTVTSAQKNPTAFYLCASHDSFNQPQHFGDGTRLSIL.

This rearrangement joins TRBV19 to TRBJ1-5, with a tentative D call TRBD1 (5 bases). The CDR3 is 15 amino acids. V lost 7 bases and J lost 0, with 13 bases in between. CDR1 is LNHDA, CDR2 SQIVND, per germline (reference sequence). CDR3 loop: CASNLGGDSNQPQHF. The CDR3 bases are TGTGCCAGTAACCTCGGGGGGGATAGCAATCAGCCCCAGCATTTT.

This chain links TRBV10-3 with TRBJ1-2, with D possibly being TRBD1 (5 bases). The CDR3 is 12 residues long. CDR1 is ENHRY and CDR2 is SYGVKD in the germline V gene. Trimming stripped 2 bases from V and 4 bases from J, with 5 bases between. As DNA, the CDR3 is TGTGCCATCAGTGAGGGGGCCTATGGCTACACCTTC. This codes for CAISEGAYGYTF.

There are a few counts of this clone. The chain joins TRBV7-9 to TRBJ2-1, with D perhaps TRBD2 (6 bases). CDR1 SEHNR and CDR2 FQNEAQ come from the germline V gene (reference sequence). CDR3 length: 12 residues. The V end was cut by 7 bases, the J end by 15 bases, with 19 bases between. CDR3 in amino acids: CASIDFTSLAFF. DNA of the CDR3: TGTGCCAGCATCGACTTCACTAGCTTAGCGTTCTTC.

This clone was seen only a few times. The rearrangement uses TRBV7-9 and TRBJ2-1; D is ambiguous. CDR3 length equals 16 residues. Germline CDR1 and CDR2: SEHNR and FQNEAQ (reference sequence). Trimming removed 3 bases from V and 0 bases from J, with 12 bases in between. CDR3 residues: CASSFHSLSSYNEQFF. In nucleotides, the CDR3 is TGTGCCAGCAGCTTCCACAGTTTAAGCTCCTACAATGAGCAGTTCTTC.

The V call is TRBV10-3, the J call TRBJ2-7; 8 bases fit TRBD1. The V segment lost 0 bases and the J segment 0 bases; nucleotides outside the gene matches: 4. Germline V gene data show CDR1 as ENHRY and CDR2 as SYGVKD. The CDR3 extends over 16 amino acids. DNA for the CDR3: TGTGCCATCAGTGAGTCGACAGGGGTGAGCTCCTACGAGCAGTACTTC. Translated: CAISESTGVSSYEQYF.

A single count supports this clone. The rearrangement uses TRBV19 and TRBJ1-5; TRBD1 might be the D (6 bases). Germline lookup yields CDR1 LNHDA and CDR2 SQIVND (reference sequence). V was shortened by 1 base and J by 2 bases, with 12 bases between the two germline ends. The CDR3 spans 16 residues. The CDR3, as DNA: TGTGCCAGTAGTATAGTAGGGGGGAGGGGCAATCAGCCCCAGCATTTT. Its translation: CASSIVGGRGNQPQHF.

The chain carries TRBV27 and TRBJ2-1; D gene unclear. Per germline, CDR1 MNHEY and CDR2 SMNVEV (reference sequence). The CDR3 is 15 residues long. V lost 7 bases, J lost 4 bases, and 17 bases lay in between. CDR3 in amino acids: CASTSWGNNYNEQFF. The CDR3 nucleotides read TGTGCCAGCACTAGTTGGGGAAATAATTACAATGAGCAGTTCTTC.

This chain links TRBV4-1 with TRBJ1-5; 7 nucleotides align to TRBD1. Unmatched junction bases numbered 7, after V lost 3 bases and J lost 2 bases. This CDR3 comprises 16 residues. From germline, CDR1 is MGHRA and CDR2 YSYEKL. The CDR3 DNA reads as TGCGCCAGCAGCCATTCACAGGGGTTGGGCAATCAGCCCCAGCATTTT. This codes for CASSHSQGLGNQPQHF.

The chain is built from TRBV5-8 and TRBJ2-1, with TRBD2 matching 7 bases. Germline assignment: CDR1 SGHTS and CDR2 YDEGEE. The CDR3 covers 14 residues. Losses at the gene ends were 7 bases for V and 8 bases for J; bases not matched to a gene: 12. CDR3: CASRPGLDGYEQFF. The CDR3 DNA is TGTGCCAGCCGCCCCGGACTAGATGGTTATGAGCAGTTCTTC.

The rearrangement links TRBV6-5 to TRBJ2-1; 8 bases line up with TRBD2. J gave up 1 base and V 6 bases, and 2 bases lay outside the gene matches. The CDR3 totals 14 residues. Per the germline V gene, CDR1 is MNHEY and CDR2 is SVGAGI. The CDR3 nucleotides are TGTGCCAGCAGACTAGCGGATTCCTACAATGAGCAGTTCTTC. It is translated as CASRLADSYNEQFF.

This chain uses TRBV9 with TRBJ2-1; TRBD2 aligns across 9 bases. Germline loops: CDR1 SGDLS, CDR2 YYNGEE. Unmatched junction bases numbered 16, after V lost 4 bases and J lost 5 bases. The CDR3 covers 18 residues. The DNA for the CDR3 is TGTGCCAGCAGCCATTCCTCCCTCTGGCGGGGGGGCAACAATGAGCAGTTCTTC. Its protein product is CASSHSSLWRGGNNEQFF.